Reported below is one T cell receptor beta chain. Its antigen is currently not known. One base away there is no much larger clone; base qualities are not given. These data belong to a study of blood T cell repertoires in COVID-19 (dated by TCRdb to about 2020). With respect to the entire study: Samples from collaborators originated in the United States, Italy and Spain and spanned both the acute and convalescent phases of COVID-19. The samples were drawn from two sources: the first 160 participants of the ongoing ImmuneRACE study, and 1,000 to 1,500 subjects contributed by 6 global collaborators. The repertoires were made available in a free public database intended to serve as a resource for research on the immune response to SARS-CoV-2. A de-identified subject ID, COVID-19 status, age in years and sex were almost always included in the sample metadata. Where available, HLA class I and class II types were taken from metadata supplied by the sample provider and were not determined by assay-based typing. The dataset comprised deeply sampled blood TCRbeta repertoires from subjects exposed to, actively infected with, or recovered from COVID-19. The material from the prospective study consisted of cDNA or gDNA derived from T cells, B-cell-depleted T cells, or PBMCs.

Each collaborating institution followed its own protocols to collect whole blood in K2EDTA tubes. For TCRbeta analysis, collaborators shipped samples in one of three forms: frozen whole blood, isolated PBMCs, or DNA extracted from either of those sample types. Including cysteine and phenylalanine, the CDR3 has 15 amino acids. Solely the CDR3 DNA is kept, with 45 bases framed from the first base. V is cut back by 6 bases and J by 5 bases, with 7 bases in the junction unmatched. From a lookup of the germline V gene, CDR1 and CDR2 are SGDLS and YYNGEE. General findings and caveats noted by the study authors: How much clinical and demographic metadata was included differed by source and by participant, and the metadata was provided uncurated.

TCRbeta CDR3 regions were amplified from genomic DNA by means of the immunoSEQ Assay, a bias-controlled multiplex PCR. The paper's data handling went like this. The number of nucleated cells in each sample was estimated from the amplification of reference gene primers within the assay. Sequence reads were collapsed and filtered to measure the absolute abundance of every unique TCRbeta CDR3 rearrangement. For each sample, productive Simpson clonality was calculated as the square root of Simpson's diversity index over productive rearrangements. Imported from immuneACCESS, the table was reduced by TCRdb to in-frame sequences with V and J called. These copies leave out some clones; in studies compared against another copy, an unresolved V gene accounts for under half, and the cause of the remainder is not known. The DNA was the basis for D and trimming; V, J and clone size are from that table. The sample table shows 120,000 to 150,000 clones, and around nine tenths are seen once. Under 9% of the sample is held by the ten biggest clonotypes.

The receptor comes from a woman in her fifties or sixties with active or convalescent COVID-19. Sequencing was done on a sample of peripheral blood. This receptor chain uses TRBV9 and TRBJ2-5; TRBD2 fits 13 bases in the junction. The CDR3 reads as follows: CASNKGLAGLETQYF. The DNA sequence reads TGTGCCAGCAACAAGGGACTAGCGGGATTGGAGACCCAGTACTTC.